The rows below give T cell receptor beta chains drawn from one sample of a study of shared clonotypes between healthy human individuals. This table comes from immunoSEQ multiplex PCR, and its TCRdb copy is limited to in-frame clones, with some not included. The sample carries 550,000 to 700,000 clones, around three quarters recorded once. The specimen sequenced was memory CD4+ T cells sorted from blood. The receptor source for this set is a woman younger than 45 in good health. Both conserved end residues are part of each CDR3. A D gene is named only where the DNA matches it firmly. The listing skips clone size in some rows; elsewhere it reads once, few, many or a size class.

size	V	D	J	length	CDR3	DNA
few	TRBV11-2	.	TRBJ2-1	13	CASSPQRDGWQFF	TGTGCCAGCAGCCCCCAGCGAGATGGTTGGCAGTTCTTC
.	TRBV28	.	TRBJ2-5	15	CASGSPGSLRETQYF	TGTGCCAGCGGCTCACCGGGGTCCCTCCGGGAGACCCAGTACTTC
.	TRBV28	.	TRBJ1-2	19	CASSGQPQSGIVDLYGYTF	TGTGCCAGCAGCGGTCAACCTCAATCGGGGATCGTTGATCTGTATGGCTACACCTTC
.	TRBV29-1	.	TRBJ2-1	13	CSHSALSYNEQFF	TGCAGCCATTCCGCGTTATCCTACAATGAGCAGTTCTTC
many	TRBV5-1	.	TRBJ2-1	14	CASSPGTAELEQFF	TGCGCCAGCAGCCCGGGGACTGCTGAACTGGAGCAGTTCTTC
.	TRBV4-1	TRBD2	TRBJ2-3	17	CASSQKQTSGNTDTQYF	TGCGCCAGCAGCCAAAAACAGACTAGCGGGAACACAGATACGCAGTATTTT
few	TRBV5-1	.	TRBJ2-1	14	CASSSIDSRNEQFF	TGCGCCAGCAGCTCGATCGACAGCAGGAATGAGCAGTTCTTC
.	TRBV7-9	TRBD2	TRBJ2-3	15	CASSLRSGSTDTQYF	TGTGCCAGCAGCTTGCGTAGCGGGAGCACAGATACGCAGTATTTT
.	TRBV30	TRBD2	TRBJ2-1	13	CATRLAGAYEQFF	TGTGCCACCCGACTAGCGGGAGCATATGAGCAGTTCTTC
.	TRBV5-1	.	TRBJ1-1	17	CASSLAGRVGGNTEAFF	TGCGCCAGCAGCTTGGCCGGTCGAGTAGGGGGGAACACTGAAGCTTTCTTT
many	TRBV5-1	.	TRBJ2-3	16	CASSLAGAPLGDTQYF	TGCGCCAGCAGCTTGGCCGGGGCTCCATTGGGAGATACGCAGTATTTT
.	TRBV28	.	TRBJ2-7	11	CASSRHYEQYF	TGTGCCAGCAGTCGACACTACGAGCAGTACTTC
.	TRBV4-1	.	TRBJ1-5	19	CASSQGRDIKRPHNQPQHF	TGCGCCAGCAGCCAGGGCCGGGACATCAAACGACCCCACAATCAGCCCCAGCATTTT
.	TRBV5-5	.	TRBJ2-1	14	CASSLWEQGNEQFF	TGTGCCAGCAGCTTGTGGGAACAGGGAAATGAGCAGTTCTTC
.	TRBV29-1	.	TRBJ2-3	10	CSGYTDTQYF	TGCAGCGGATATACAGATACGCAGTATTTT
.	TRBV9	TRBD2	TRBJ2-7	17	CASSALSPQRESDEQYF	TGTGCCAGCAGCGCCCTCAGTCCCCAGCGGGAGTCGGACGAGCAGTACTTC
.	TRBV6-5	.	TRBJ1-4	12	CALASTNEKLFF	TGTGCCTTGGCTTCTACTAATGAAAAACTGTTTTTT
.	TRBV4-2	.	TRBJ2-5	14	CASSQKTGSETQYF	TGTGCCAGCAGCCAAAAAACAGGGTCAGAGACCCAGTACTTC
.	TRBV19	.	TRBJ2-1	15	CASRGAGTPTKEQFF	TGTGCCAGTAGGGGGGCCGGGACCCCAACAAAAGAGCAGTTCTTC
few	TRBV5-1	.	TRBJ2-1	14	CASSPAESYNEQFF	TGCGCCAGCAGCCCAGCGGAAAGTTACAATGAGCAGTTCTTC
few	TRBV5-6	.	TRBJ1-5	15	CASSRFGAGHQPQHF	TGTGCCAGCAGCCGCTTCGGGGCAGGGCATCAGCCCCAGCATTTT
once	TRBV28	TRBD2	TRBJ2-3	13	CASNGGSSDTQYF	TGTGCCAGCAATGGCGGGAGCTCAGATACGCAGTATTTT
few	TRBV6-6	.	TRBJ2-5	14	CASRRRTAQETQYF	TGTGCCAGCAGGAGACGGACAGCCCAAGAGACCCAGTACTTC
.	TRBV5-1	.	TRBJ2-3	14	CASSLSQQRDTQYF	TGCGCCAGCAGCTTGTCGCAGCAAAGAGATACGCAGTATTTT
.	TRBV2	.	TRBJ2-1	16	CASSDLTGQLTYEQFF	TGTGCCAGCAGCGACTTGACGGGACAACTTACCTATGAGCAGTTCTTC
.	TRBV28	.	TRBJ2-1	15	CASCKEGGFYNEQFF	TGTGCCAGCTGCAAGGAGGGGGGATTCTACAATGAGCAGTTCTTC
.	TRBV19	.	TRBJ2-7	14	CASRLTGTTYEQYF	TGTGCCAGTAGACTCACAGGGACTACCTACGAGCAGTACTTC
few	TRBV25-1	.	TRBJ2-1	13	CASQGLSTPEQFF	TGTGCCAGCCAGGGTTTGAGTACCCCCGAGCAGTTCTTC
once	TRBV6-5	.	TRBJ1-1	15	CASSYSFLENTEAFF	.
.	TRBV5-1	.	TRBJ1-4	16	CASSLAAGGEWEKLFF	TGCGCCAGCAGCTTGGCCGCCGGGGGCGAATGGGAAAAACTGTTTTTT
.	TRBV2	TRBD2	TRBJ2-3	14	CASSEWTSADTQYF	TGTGCCAGCAGTGAATGGACTAGCGCAGATACGCAGTATTTT
.	TRBV5-1	TRBD1	TRBJ2-7	14	CASSRGQGAYEQYF	TGCGCCAGCAGCCGAGGACAGGGGGCCTACGAGCAGTACTTC
.	TRBV28	.	TRBJ2-5	10	CASGAWAQYF	TGTGCCAGCGGGGCCTGGGCCCAGTACTTC
.	TRBV30	.	TRBJ1-4	14	CAWSVRGMGEKLFF	TGTGCCTGGAGTGTACGGGGGATGGGGGAAAAACTGTTTTTT
.	TRBV7-9	.	TRBJ2-1	14	CASSLGRSNNEQFF	TGTGCCAGCAGCTTAGGTCGCTCCAACAATGAGCAGTTCTTC
.	TRBV14	.	TRBJ1-1	16	CASSQRGRGDYTEAFF	TGTGCCAGCAGCCAAAGGGGGAGGGGTGATTACACTGAAGCTTTCTTT
.	TRBV6-1	.	TRBJ2-7	12	CASRWGRNEQYF	TGTGCCAGCAGATGGGGGCGAAACGAGCAGTACTTC
.	TRBV4-1	.	TRBJ1-5	13	CASSQEEHQPQHF	TGCGCCAGCAGCCAAGAAGAACACCAGCCCCAGCATTTT
.	TRBV11-2	.	TRBJ2-5	14	CASSLDLGLETQYF	TGTGCCAGCAGCTTAGATCTGGGATTAGAGACCCAGTACTTC
.	TRBV7-6	TRBD1	TRBJ1-1	13	CASSRQGYTEAFF	TGTGCCAGCAGCAGACAGGGGTACACTGAAGCTTTCTTT
.	TRBV18	TRBD1	TRBJ2-3	14	CASSLQGAIDTQYF	TGTGCCAGCTCCCTACAGGGGGCTATAGATACGCAGTATTTT